The present entry profiles one TCR beta chain with its context. What it binds is unknown. The data are from a study of cytomegalovirus exposure and HLA in healthy donors. Study results and limitations: Apart from CMV serostatus, no immune exposure information was available. Accurate predictions that matched the HLA-A and HLA-B alleles of most subjects were reportedly made from TCR beta sequences.

The germline V gene has CDR1 MDHEN and CDR2 SYDVKM. This CDR3 comprises 14 residues. The ends were cut back, 4 bases at V and 3 bases at J, with 10 bases in the middle. The PCR used 60 Vbeta and 13 Jbeta primers. Sequenced by immunoSEQ multiplex PCR; TCRdb stores in-frame clones only, minus some. The sample lists around 200,000 clones, 75% to 90% occurring once. Sequenced input: PBMCs. V is TRBV28 and J is TRBJ1-5; perhaps TRBD1 as D (5 bases). The TCR was taken from a woman aged 25 to 45 in good health and CMV-seronegative. The CDR3 spells CASSSWGLNQPQHF. CDR3 nucleotide sequence: TGTGCCAGCAGTTCGTGGGGCCTCAATCAGCCCCAGCATTTT. Combining the CDR3 with reference TRBV28 and TRBJ1-5 gives the whole variable domain DVKVTQSSRYLVKRTGEKVFLECVQDMDHENMFWYRQDPGLGLRLIYFSYDVKMKEKGDIPEGYSVSREKKERFSLILESASTNQTSMYLCASSSWGLNQPQHFGDGTRLSIL.